Sequencing of this T cell receptor beta chain was carried out in a study of cytomegalovirus exposure and HLA in healthy donors. Study context: Earlier sequencing of some 190 million T cells yielded around 120 million unique TCR beta sequences. Findings of the study overall: The authors later found most CMV-associated TCR beta chains appeared HLA-restricted.

Germline assignment: CDR1 SGHTA and CDR2 FQGNSA. Trimming removed 2 bases from V and 2 bases from J, with 10 bases in between. The CDR3 has 14 amino acids. Concerning this clone: Its antigen is still unknown.

Vbeta (60) and Jbeta (13) primers were used in the PCR. Produced via immunoSEQ multiplex PCR; TCRdb's table is partial and in-frame only. The data show approximately 110,000 clones, over 60% seen once. V gene TRBV7-2 combines with J gene TRBJ2-7, with TRBD1 as a possible D gene (5 bases). This clonotype was sampled from a man between 18 and 35 years old in good health and CMV-seropositive. Source material: PBMCs. In DNA, the CDR3 is TGTGCCAGCAGCTTATTCGACAGCACCTACGAGCAGTACGTC. The encoded protein is CASSLFDSTYEQYV.